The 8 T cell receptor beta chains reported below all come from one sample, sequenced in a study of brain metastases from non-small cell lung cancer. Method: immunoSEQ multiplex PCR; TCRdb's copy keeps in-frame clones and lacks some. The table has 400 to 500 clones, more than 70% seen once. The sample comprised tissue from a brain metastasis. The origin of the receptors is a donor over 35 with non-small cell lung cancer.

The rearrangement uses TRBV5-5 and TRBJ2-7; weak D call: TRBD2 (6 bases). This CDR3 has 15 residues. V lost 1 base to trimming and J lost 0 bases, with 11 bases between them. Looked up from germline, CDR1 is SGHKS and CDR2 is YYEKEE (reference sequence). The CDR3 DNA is TGTGCCAGCAGCTTGTGGGGAGGAAACTCCTACGAGCAGTACTTC. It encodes CASSLWGGNSYEQYF.

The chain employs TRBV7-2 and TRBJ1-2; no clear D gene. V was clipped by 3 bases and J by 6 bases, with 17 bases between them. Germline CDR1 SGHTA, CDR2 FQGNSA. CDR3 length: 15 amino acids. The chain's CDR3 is CASSLKARTGDGYTF. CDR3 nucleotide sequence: TGTGCCAGCAGCTTGAAGGCCCGGACCGGTGATGGCTACACCTTC.

CDR3 protein: CASSWEAEGTQYF. In DNA, the CDR3 is TGCGCCAGCAGCTGGGAGGCGGAGGGTACGCAGTATTTT. V and J are TRBV5-1 and TRBJ2-3, with a weak D call TRBD2 (6 bases). Germline CDR1 is SGHRS and CDR2 is YFSETQ. The CDR3 runs to 13 residues. Deletions cut 3 bases from V and 8 bases from J, with 13 bases between.

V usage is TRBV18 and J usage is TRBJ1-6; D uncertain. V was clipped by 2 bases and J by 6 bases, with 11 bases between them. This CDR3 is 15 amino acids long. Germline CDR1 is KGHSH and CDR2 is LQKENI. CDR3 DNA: TGTGCCAGCTCACCAAATTTCAGTCCTAATTCACCCCTCCACTTT. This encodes CASSPNFSPNSPLHF.

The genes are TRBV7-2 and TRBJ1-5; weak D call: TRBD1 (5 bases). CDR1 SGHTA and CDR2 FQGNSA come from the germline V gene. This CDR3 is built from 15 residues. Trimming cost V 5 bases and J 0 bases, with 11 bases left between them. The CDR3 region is CASSLSDNSNQPQHF. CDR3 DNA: TGTGCCAGCAGCCTATCGGACAATAGCAATCAGCCCCAGCATTTT.

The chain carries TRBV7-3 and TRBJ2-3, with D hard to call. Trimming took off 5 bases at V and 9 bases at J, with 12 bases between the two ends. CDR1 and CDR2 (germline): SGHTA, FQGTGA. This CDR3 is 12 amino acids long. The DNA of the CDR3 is TGTGCCAGCAGCCCCGATTTACGCACGCAGTATTTT. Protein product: CASSPDLRTQYF.

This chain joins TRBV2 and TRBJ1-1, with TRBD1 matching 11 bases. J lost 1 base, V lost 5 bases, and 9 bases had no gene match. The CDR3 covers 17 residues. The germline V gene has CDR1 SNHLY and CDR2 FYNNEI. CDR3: CASSTRTGGWRNTEAFF. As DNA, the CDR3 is TGTGCCAGCAGTACGAGGACAGGGGGCTGGCGGAACACTGAAGCTTTCTTT.

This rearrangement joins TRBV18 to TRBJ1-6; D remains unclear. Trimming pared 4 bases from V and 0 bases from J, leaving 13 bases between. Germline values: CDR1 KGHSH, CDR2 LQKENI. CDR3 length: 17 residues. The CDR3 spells CASSRKMSYSYNSPLHF. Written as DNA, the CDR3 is TGTGCCAGCTCACGGAAAATGTCATACTCCTATAATTCACCCCTCCACTTT. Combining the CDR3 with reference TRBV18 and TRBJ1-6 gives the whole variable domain NAGVMQNPRHLVRRRGQEARLRCSPMKGHSHVYWYRQLPEEGLKFMVYLQKENIIDESGMPKERFSAEFPKEGPSILRIQQVVRGDSAAYFCASSRKMSYSYNSPLHFGNGTRLTVT.